These 18 T cell receptor beta chains were all obtained from the same sample, sequenced in a study of T-cell memory formation after mild COVID-19. TCRdb reanalysed the 5' RACE reads using MiXCR and keeps one entry per CDR3 protein. The sample lists 100,000 to 150,000 distinct CDR3 sequences, about 15% seen once, with roughly 5% in the top ten. The sample comprised PBMCs or a T cell subset sorted from them (not recorded which). The receptors originated from a man between 18 and 35 years old who had mild COVID-19 (a few samples of this study predate the infection). Cell type and time point are not known.

The chain links TRBV6-5 to TRBJ1-1; 7 bases map to TRBD1. The CDR3 covers 13 residues. V gave up 8 bases and J gave up 1 base; unmatched junction bases: 4. Germline V gene data show CDR1 as MNHEY and CDR2 as SVGAGI. The CDR3 region is CASRRGGNTEAFF. The CDR3 DNA sequence: TGTGCCAGCCGCAGGGGGGGGAACACTGAAGCTTTCTTT.

The rearrangement links TRBV5-6 to TRBJ1-1; TRBD1 aligns across 7 bases. Germline V gene data show CDR1 as SGHDT and CDR2 as YYEEEE. V lost 7 bases, J lost 7 bases, and 13 bases stayed unmatched. CDR3 length equals 14 residues. Here the CDR3 DNA reads TGTGCCAGCGAGAAGACAGGGATAGGCATTGAAGCTTTCTTT. This codes for CASEKTGIGIEAFF. Variable domain in full (rest from reference TRBV5-6 and TRBJ1-1): DAGVTQSPTHLIKTRGQQVTLRCSPKSGHDTVSWYQQALGQGPQFIFQYYEEEERQRGNFPDRFSGHQFPNYSSELNVNALLLGDSALYLCASEKTGIGIEAFFGQGTRLTVV.

The CDR3 spells CASRKQGAFYEQYF. The CDR3 DNA sequence: TGTGCCAGCAGGAAACAGGGAGCGTTCTACGAGCAGTACTTC. The chain is built from TRBV6-1 and TRBJ2-7, with a tentative D call TRBD1 (6 bases). The V end lost 6 bases, the J end lost 3 bases, and 15 bases lay between the germline ends. The CDR3 is made up of 14 amino acids. Germline CDR1 MNHNS, CDR2 SASEGT.

This chain uses TRBV2 with TRBJ2-7; weak D call: TRBD1 (6 bases). Trimming took 8 bases from V and 3 from J, leaving 14 bases between them. The CDR3 is 13 amino acids. The germline V gene has CDR1 SNHLY and CDR2 FYNNEI. The CDR3 region has the DNA TGTGCCAGCCGGGGCGAGGGGGTCTACGAGCAGTACTTC. It specifies CASRGEGVYEQYF.

This clonotype was counted a few times. V usage is TRBV11-2 and J usage is TRBJ2-6; D may be TRBD1 (5 bases). Germline V gives CDR1 SGHAT, CDR2 FQNNGV. V dropped 5 bases and J dropped 2 bases, with 16 bases sitting between them. The CDR3 contains 17 residues. The CDR3 sequence: CASSARQGRAGANVLTF. The CDR3 bases are TGTGCCAGCAGCGCACGGCAGGGAAGGGCTGGGGCCAACGTCCTGACTTTC.

This clonotype was observed a few times. The J gene is TRBJ1-2, the V gene TRBV2; D not certain. The CDR3 totals 13 residues. V dropped 4 bases and J dropped 2 bases, with 8 bases sitting between them. CDR1 is SNHLY, CDR2 FYNNEI, per germline. In DNA, the CDR3 is TGTGCCAGCAGTGGTCTGGGAAACTATGGCTACACCTTC. Amino acids: CASSGLGNYGYTF. The variable domain in full, completed from reference TRBV2 and TRBJ1-2, reads EPEVTQTPSHQVTQMGQEVILRCVPISNHLYFYWYRQILGQKVEFLVSFYNNEISEKSEIFDDQFSVERPDGSNFTLKIRSTKLEDSAMYFCASSGLGNYGYTFGSGTRLTVV.

This clonotype came up a few times. CDR3 sequence (DNA): TGCGCCAGCAGCGAACGTTGGACACTCTTGGAGACCCAGTACTTC. Translated: CASSERWTLLETQYF. The V call is TRBV4-3, the J call TRBJ2-5; D might be TRBD1 (5 bases). The CDR3 consists of 15 residues. Per the germline V gene, CDR1 is LGHNA and CDR2 is YSLEER. Trimming took 5 bases from V and 5 from J, leaving 18 bases between them.

The rearrangement links TRBV7-2 to TRBJ2-3, with unresolved D. Germline loops: CDR1 SGHTA, CDR2 FQGNSA. This CDR3 has 13 residues. V dropped 2 bases and J dropped 8 bases, with 11 bases sitting between them. The CDR3 nucleotides are TGTGCCAGCAGCTTACTAAAGAAGGGTACGCAGTATTTT. Amino acids: CASSLLKKGTQYF.

The sample holds many counts of this clonotype. This rearrangement joins TRBV7-3 to TRBJ2-1; 7 bases line up with TRBD2. The CDR3 has 17 residues. Germline lookup yields CDR1 SGHTA and CDR2 FQGTGA. V was clipped by 5 bases and J by 0 bases; unmatched bases: 10. This CDR3 reads CASSDPAGGGSYNEQFF. For the CDR3, the DNA is TGTGCCAGCAGCGATCCCGCAGGCGGGGGCTCCTACAATGAGCAGTTCTTC.

This rearrangement joins TRBV30 to TRBJ2-3; 12 nucleotides align to TRBD2. The junction had 8 bases not matched to a gene; V was cut back by 4 bases and J by 3 bases. CDR1 is GTSNPN, CDR2 SVGIG, per germline (reference sequence). This CDR3 region has 16 residues. CDR3 in amino acids: CAWKLAGGLATDTQYF. In DNA, the CDR3 is TGTGCCTGGAAGCTAGCGGGGGGGCTAGCTACAGATACGCAGTATTTT.

This clonotype was seen only a few times. V is TRBV7-9 and J is TRBJ1-5; no reliable D call. This CDR3 comprises 14 residues. V was cut by 1 base and J by 7 bases, with 11 bases left in between. The germline V gene encodes CDR1 SEHNR and CDR2 FQNEAQ (reference sequence). Here the CDR3 DNA reads TGTGCCAGCAGCTTAGGGGTGGGCGGGCAGCCCCAGCATTTT. It translates to CASSLGVGGQPQHF.

The chain employs TRBV9 and TRBJ2-3; no definite D call. CDR1 is SGDLS, CDR2 YYNGEE, per germline. Trimming stripped 4 bases from V and 3 bases from J, with 15 bases between. There are 15 residues in the CDR3. The CDR3 region has the DNA TGTGCCAGCAGCACATCCCCCCGTTGGACAGATACGCAGTATTTT. Translation: CASSTSPRWTDTQYF.

Only a few counts were recorded for this clonotype. The CDR3 DNA is TGTGCCAGCAGACTCCAGACAGGTACCGGGGAGCTGTTTTTT. Its protein product is CASRLQTGTGELFF. V usage is TRBV2 and J usage is TRBJ2-2; possibly TRBD1 for D (6 bases). The CDR3 extends over 14 amino acids. Germline V gene lookup returns CDR1 SNHLY and CDR2 FYNNEI. V lost 6 bases and J lost 5, with 13 bases in between.

This clonotype was seen a few times. This chain joins TRBV11-3 and TRBJ1-5; TRBD1 aligns across 8 bases. The CDR3 covers 12 residues. The junction had 6 bases not matched to a gene; V was cut back by 11 bases and J by 6 bases. Germline loops: CDR1 SGHNT, CDR2 YENEEA. CDR3 sequence reads: CARKTGVQPQHF. CDR3 DNA: TGTGCCCGCAAGACAGGGGTTCAGCCCCAGCATTTT.

The chain employs TRBV9 and TRBJ1-4; D gene uncertain. V shed 7 bases and J shed 3 bases, with 7 bases lying between them. Germline V gene sequence: CDR1 SGDLS, CDR2 YYNGEE. The CDR3 is 12 amino acids. The CDR3 DNA sequence: TGTGCCAGCGCCAGACCTAATGAAAAACTGTTTTTT. Translating it yields CASARPNEKLFF.

This clonotype was observed many times. The rearrangement uses TRBV7-2 and TRBJ2-3, with 13 bases aligning to TRBD2. V shed 4 bases and J 4 bases; nucleotides not matched to a gene: 5. The CDR3 length is 16 residues. The germline CDR1 and CDR2 sequences are SGHTA and FQGNSA. CDR3 nucleotide sequence: TGTGCCAGCAGCTCACGACTAGCGGGGGGTTCAGATACGCAGTATTTT. Encoded protein: CASSSRLAGGSDTQYF.

This chain links TRBV25-1 with TRBJ2-3; D is perhaps TRBD2 (7 bases). Trimming removed 3 bases from V and 5 bases from J, with 12 bases in between. Germline-derived CDR1 and CDR2 are MGHDK and SYGVNS. The CDR3 length is 14 residues. DNA of the CDR3: TGTGCCAGCAGTGATGCGGGGGCAAAAGATACGCAGTATTTT. This sequence encodes CASSDAGAKDTQYF.

The chain carries TRBV20-1 and TRBJ1-2; 9 nucleotides line up with TRBD1. CDR3 size: 14 residues. V shed 6 bases, J shed 5 bases, and the junction held 10 bases outside the gene matches. From germline, CDR1 is DFQATT and CDR2 SNEGSKA (reference sequence). The CDR3 reads CSATGQGIPYGYTF. CDR3 sequence (DNA): TGCAGTGCGACCGGACAGGGGATCCCGTATGGCTACACCTTC.